This T cell receptor beta chain was sequenced for a study of T cell responses to AZD1222 COVID-19 vaccine. Study observations and caveats: Two doses of AZD1222 preceded a rise in Spike-specific TCR breadth and depth. Clonal diversity may have been underestimated, and the donors were mostly white British, with more females than males. Among vaccine-associated CD4 TCRs, coverage spanned spike, with dominance at 160-218 and 743-854. Sampling that yielded the repertoires occurred only after the peak T cell response.

V was pared by 8 bases and J by 3 bases, with 15 bases of the junction left unmatched. This CDR3 region has 17 residues. Germline loops: CDR1 LNHDA, CDR2 SQIVND (reference sequence). Profiled with immunoSEQ multiplex PCR; TCRdb holds only in-frame clones, not every one. The sample yields under 250,000 clones, just over 90% seen once. A word on this clone: Its antigen is as yet unknown.

The chain has TRBV19 and TRBJ1-4; 7 bases match TRBD1. The sequence was collected from an adult in good health. Here the sequenced sample was peripheral blood, taken on day 0 of MenACWY control vaccination. The CDR3 DNA reads as TGTGCCAGTTACCCAGGAAAAACAGGGGCGGCTAATGAAAAACTGTTTTTT. Its protein product is CASYPGKTGAANEKLFF. The whole variable domain, filled in from reference TRBV19 and TRBJ1-4, reads DGGITQSPKYLFRKEGQNVTLSCEQNLNHDAMYWYRQDPGQGLRLIYYSQIVNDFQKGDIAEGYSVSREKKESFPLTVTSAQKNPTAFYLCASYPGKTGAANEKLFFGSGTQLSVL.